Presented here are 17 T cell receptor beta chains from one specimen sequenced in a study of blood T cell repertoires in COVID-19. The assay was immunoSEQ multiplex PCR, and TCRdb's table has in-frame clones only and misses some. The data show 400,000 to 550,000 clones, around 88% seen once. The sample comprised peripheral blood. The source is a woman in her 30s with acute or convalescent COVID-19.

The chain employs TRBV5-1 and TRBJ1-5, with D hard to call. Trimming cost V 4 bases and J 0 bases, with 11 bases left between them. The CDR3 covers 15 residues. The germline V gene encodes CDR1 SGHRS and CDR2 YFSETQ. CDR3 bases: TGCGCCAGCAGCCATGACGGGAATAGCAATCAGCCCCAGCATTTT. Protein: CASSHDGNSNQPQHF.

The chain is built from TRBV7-2 and TRBJ2-1; D is undetermined. The CDR3 totals 12 residues. CDR1 and CDR2 from the germline V gene are SGHTA and FQGNSA. Deletions cut 2 bases from V and 6 bases from J, with 5 bases between. Here the CDR3 DNA reads TGTGCCAGCAGCTTATCGGGCAATGAGCAGTTCTTC. The encoded protein is CASSLSGNEQFF.

The genes are TRBV7-9 and TRBJ2-2; TRBD2 might be the D (5 bases). V was pared by 8 bases and J by 2 bases, with 9 bases between. Germline values: CDR1 SEHNR, CDR2 FQNEAQ (reference sequence). CDR3 length: 13 residues. The CDR3 here is CASSGFNTGELFF. The CDR3 DNA reads as TGTGCCAGCTCGGGGTTTAACACCGGGGAGCTGTTTTTT.

The chain links TRBV5-1 to TRBJ2-5; TRBD2 matches at 10 bases. Losses at the gene ends were 5 bases for V and 4 bases for J; bases not matched to a gene: 14. Germline CDR1 and CDR2: SGHRS and YFSETQ. This CDR3 has 17 residues. CDR3 sequence reads: CASSRSEASGGSETQYF. DNA for the CDR3: TGCGCCAGCAGTCGAAGTGAGGCTAGCGGGGGATCAGAGACCCAGTACTTC.

This clone has just one count. The chain recombines TRBV30 with TRBJ2-7; 7 bases agree with TRBD1. Germline V gene sequence: CDR1 GTSNPN, CDR2 SVGIG (reference sequence). J gave up 0 bases and V 7 bases, and 9 bases lay outside the gene matches. This CDR3 has 14 amino acids. DNA for the CDR3: TGTGCCTACCTACAGGGGACCCGCTCCTACGAGCAGTACTTC. Residues: CAYLQGTRSYEQYF.

This chain uses TRBV11-1 with TRBJ2-1, with D unclear. The CDR3 is made up of 13 amino acids. Germline values: CDR1 SGHAT, CDR2 FQDESV (reference sequence). With 1 base removed from V and 4 bases from J, the gap between germline ends came to 5 bases. In nucleotides, the CDR3 is TGTGCCAGCAGCTTAGGAGAGTACAATGAGCAGTTCTTC. The encoded protein is CASSLGEYNEQFF. Full variable domain (outside the CDR3, taken from reference TRBV11-1 and TRBJ2-1): EAEVAQSPRYKITEKSQAVAFWCDPISGHATLYWYRQILGQGPELLVQFQDESVVDDSQLPKDRFSAERLKGVDSTLKIQPAELGDSAMYLCASSLGEYNEQFFGPGTRLTVL.

The chain couples TRBV10-2 to TRBJ1-2; D is ambiguous. Looked up from germline, CDR1 is WSHSY and CDR2 is SAAADI. The CDR3 runs 15 residues. The V gene lost 2 bases and the J gene lost 6 bases, with 16 bases spanning the gap. The CDR3 DNA reads TGCGCCAGCAGTGAGAACGAGGGCCGGAAAAATGGCTACACCTTC. Its translation is CASSENEGRKNGYTF.

This sequence joins TRBV6-5 and TRBJ2-5; a possible D gene is TRBD1 (6 bases). This CDR3 spans 15 amino acids. Trimming stripped 5 bases from V and 4 bases from J, with 17 bases between. Germline assignment: CDR1 MNHEY and CDR2 SVGAGI. CDR3: CASSTRGLRGETQYF. The CDR3 nucleotides read TGTGCCAGCAGTACTCGTGGTCTCAGGGGAGAGACCCAGTACTTC.

A remark on this clone: At one end the junction does not follow the germline gene, possibly because of a read error. The chain joins TRBV5-1 to TRBJ1-1; 7 bases fit TRBD1. This CDR3 has 14 residues. CDR1 is SGHRS, CDR2 YFSETQ, per germline. The CDR3 sequence: CASNLKGAGTEAFF. The DNA for the CDR3 is TGCGCCAGCAACTTGAAGGGGGCAGGGACTGAAGCTTTCTTT.

The chain has TRBV7-8 and TRBJ1-5, with D hard to call. V lost 2 bases and J lost 1, with 9 bases in between. This CDR3 is built from 15 residues. Per germline, CDR1 SGHVS and CDR2 FQNEAQ. The CDR3 region is CASSLYQQSNQPQHF. The DNA for the CDR3 is TGTGCCAGCAGCTTATATCAACAGAGCAATCAGCCCCAGCATTTT.

The genes are TRBV5-1 and TRBJ1-1; D gene uncertain. The V gene lost 4 bases and the J gene lost 8 bases, with 15 bases spanning the gap. The CDR3 totals 13 residues. Germline V lookup: CDR1 SGHRS, CDR2 YFSETQ. CDR3 loop: CASSLTRGGEAFF. CDR3 bases: TGCGCCAGCAGCCTGACTCGGGGAGGAGAAGCTTTCTTT.

Only one count was recorded for this clone. V and J are TRBV21-1 and TRBJ1-1; the D call of TRBD1 is as the table states it, not checked on the DNA. TRBV21-1 is a documented pseudogene. This CDR3 is 14 amino acids long. The CDR3 region has the DNA TGTGCCAGCAGTCCCGGCAGGGGGCCTACTGAAGCTTTCTTT. Translating gives CASSPGRGPTEAFF.

The V and J genes are TRBV6-5 and TRBJ1-2; D ambiguous. V was trimmed by 6 bases and J by 8 bases, leaving 16 bases between them. The CDR3 length is 13 residues. Germline assignment: CDR1 MNHEY and CDR2 SVGAGI. CDR3 residues: CASSKNYAQGYTF. CDR3 sequence (DNA): TGTGCCAGCAGCAAAAATTACGCCCAGGGCTACACCTTC.

In this sample, this clone turned up many times. The chain employs TRBV7-8 and TRBJ1-2, with 7 bases identical to TRBD1. The CDR3 extends over 15 amino acids. Per the germline V gene, CDR1 is SGHVS and CDR2 is FQNEAQ. After removal of 1 base from V and 4 bases from J, the junction contained 6 bases not matched to a gene. CDR3 loop: CASSLDAGQSYGYTF. In DNA form, the CDR3 reads TGTGCCAGCAGCTTAGATGCGGGACAGAGCTATGGCTACACCTTC.

The chain employs TRBV27 and TRBJ2-4; 9 bases are shared with TRBD2. Germline CDR1 reads MNHEY; CDR2 reads SMNVEV (reference sequence). The J segment lost 6 bases and the V segment lost 9 bases, leaving 12 bases of the junction unmatched. The CDR3 covers 15 residues. CDR3 sequence: CARWSRTSVGNIQYF. The CDR3 DNA reads as TGTGCCAGATGGTCCCGGACTAGCGTGGGAAACATTCAGTACTTC.

The J gene is TRBJ2-7, the V gene TRBV11-2, with TRBD1 as a possible D gene (5 bases). Between the trimmed V and J ends, which lost 2 bases and 5 bases, there was a span of 10 bases. Germline-derived CDR1 and CDR2 are SGHAT and FQNNGV. The CDR3 consists of 13 residues. The CDR3 here is CASSLRQSDEQYF. Written as DNA, the CDR3 is TGTGCCAGCAGCTTACGACAGTCGGACGAGCAGTACTTC.

V gene TRBV27 combines with J gene TRBJ1-2; D is unclear. Deletions cut 3 bases from V and 2 bases from J, with 7 bases between. The CDR3 consists of 13 residues. CDR1 MNHEY and CDR2 SMNVEV come from the germline V gene (reference sequence). The CDR3 reads CASSLGRNYGYTF. For the CDR3, the DNA is TGTGCCAGCAGTTTGGGCAGAAACTATGGCTACACCTTC.